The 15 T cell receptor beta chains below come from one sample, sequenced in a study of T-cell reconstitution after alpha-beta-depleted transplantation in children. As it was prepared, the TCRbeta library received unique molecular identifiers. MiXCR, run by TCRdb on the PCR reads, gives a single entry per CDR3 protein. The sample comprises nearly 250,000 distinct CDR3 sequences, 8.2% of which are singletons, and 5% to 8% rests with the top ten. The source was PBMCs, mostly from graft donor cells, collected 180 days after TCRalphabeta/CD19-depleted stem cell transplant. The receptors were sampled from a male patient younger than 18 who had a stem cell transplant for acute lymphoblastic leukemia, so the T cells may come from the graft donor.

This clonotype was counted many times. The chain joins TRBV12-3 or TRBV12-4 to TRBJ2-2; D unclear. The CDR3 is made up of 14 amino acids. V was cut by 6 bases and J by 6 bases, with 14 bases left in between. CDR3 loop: CASRAGSGAGELFF. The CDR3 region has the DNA TGTGCCAGCAGGGCAGGCTCCGGTGCCGGGGAGCTGTTTTTT.

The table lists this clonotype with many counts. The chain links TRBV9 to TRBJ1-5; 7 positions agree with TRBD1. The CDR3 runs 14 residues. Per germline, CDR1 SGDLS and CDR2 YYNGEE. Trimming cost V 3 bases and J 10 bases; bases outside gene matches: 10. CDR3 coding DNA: TGTGCCAGCAGCGCTCATCAGGGGGTAGGACCCCAGCATTTT. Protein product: CASSAHQGVGPQHF.

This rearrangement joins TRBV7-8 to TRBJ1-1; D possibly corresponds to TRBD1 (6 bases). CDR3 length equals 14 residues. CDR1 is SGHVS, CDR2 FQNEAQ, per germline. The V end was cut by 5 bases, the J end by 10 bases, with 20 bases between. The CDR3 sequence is CASSQGGQGKGAFF. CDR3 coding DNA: TGTGCCAGCAGCCAGGGAGGCCAGGGGAAAGGAGCTTTCTTT.

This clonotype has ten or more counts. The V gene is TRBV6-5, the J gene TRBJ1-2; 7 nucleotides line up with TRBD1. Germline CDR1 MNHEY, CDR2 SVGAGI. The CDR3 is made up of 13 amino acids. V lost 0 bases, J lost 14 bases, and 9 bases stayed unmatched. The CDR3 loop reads CASSYSTGQGETF. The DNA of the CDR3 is TGTGCCAGCAGTTACTCGACGGGGCAGGGGGAAACCTTC.

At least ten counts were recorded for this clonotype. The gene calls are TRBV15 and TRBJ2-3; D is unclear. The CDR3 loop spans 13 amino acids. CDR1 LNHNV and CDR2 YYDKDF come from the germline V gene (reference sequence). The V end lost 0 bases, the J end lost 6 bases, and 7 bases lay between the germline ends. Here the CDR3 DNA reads TGTGCCACCAGCAGAGATGGGCTGGATACGCAGTATTTT. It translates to CATSRDGLDTQYF.

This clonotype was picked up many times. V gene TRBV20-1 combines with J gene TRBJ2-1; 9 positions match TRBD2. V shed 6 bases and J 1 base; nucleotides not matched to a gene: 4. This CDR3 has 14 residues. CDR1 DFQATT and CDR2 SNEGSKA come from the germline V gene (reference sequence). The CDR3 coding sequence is TGCAGTGCGCTTAGCGGGAGTTCCTACAATGAGCAGTTCTTC. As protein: CSALSGSSYNEQFF.

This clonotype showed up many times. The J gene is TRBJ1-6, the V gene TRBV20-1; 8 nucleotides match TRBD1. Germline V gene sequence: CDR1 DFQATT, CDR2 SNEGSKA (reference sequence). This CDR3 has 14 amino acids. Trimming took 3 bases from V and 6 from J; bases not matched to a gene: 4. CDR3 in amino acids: CSARDREINSPLHF. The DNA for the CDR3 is TGCAGTGCTAGGGACAGGGAGATTAATTCACCCCTCCACTTT.

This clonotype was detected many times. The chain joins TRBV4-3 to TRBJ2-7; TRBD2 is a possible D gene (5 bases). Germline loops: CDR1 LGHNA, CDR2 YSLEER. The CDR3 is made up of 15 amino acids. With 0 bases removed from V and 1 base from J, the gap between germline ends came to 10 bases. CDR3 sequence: CASSQERGSSYEQYF. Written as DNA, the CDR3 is TGCGCCAGCAGCCAAGAAAGAGGGTCGTCCTACGAGCAGTACTTC.

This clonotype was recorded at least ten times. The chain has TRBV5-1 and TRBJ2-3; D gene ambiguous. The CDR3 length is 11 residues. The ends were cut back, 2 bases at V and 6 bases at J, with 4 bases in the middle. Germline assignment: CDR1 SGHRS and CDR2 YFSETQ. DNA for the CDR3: TGCGCCAGCAGCTTCGAGGATACGCAGTATTTT. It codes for CASSFEDTQYF.

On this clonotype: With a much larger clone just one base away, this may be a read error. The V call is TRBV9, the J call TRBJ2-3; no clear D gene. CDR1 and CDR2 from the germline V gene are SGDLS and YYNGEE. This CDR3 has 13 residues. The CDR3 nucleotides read TGTGCCAGCAGCCTCTCTTCTGTAGATACGGAGTATTTT. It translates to CASSLSSVDTEYF.

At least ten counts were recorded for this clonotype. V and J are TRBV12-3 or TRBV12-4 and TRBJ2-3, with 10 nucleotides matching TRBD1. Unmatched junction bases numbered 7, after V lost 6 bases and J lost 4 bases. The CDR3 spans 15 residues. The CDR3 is CASRPDRGHSDTQYF. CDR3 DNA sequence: TGTGCCAGCAGACCCGACAGGGGGCATTCAGATACGCAGTATTTT.

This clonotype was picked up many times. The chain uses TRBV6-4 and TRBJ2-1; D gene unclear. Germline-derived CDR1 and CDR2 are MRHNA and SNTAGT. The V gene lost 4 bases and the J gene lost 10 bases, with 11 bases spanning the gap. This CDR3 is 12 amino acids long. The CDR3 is CASSGPTPEQFF. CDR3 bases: TGTGCCAGCAGTGGTCCTACACCCGAGCAGTTCTTC.

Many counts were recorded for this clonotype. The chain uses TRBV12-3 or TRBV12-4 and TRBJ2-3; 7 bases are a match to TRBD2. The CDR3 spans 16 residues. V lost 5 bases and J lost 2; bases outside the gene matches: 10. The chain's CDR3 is CASSIRTSAFTDTQYF. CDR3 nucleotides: TGTGCCAGCAGTATAAGAACTAGCGCCTTCACAGATACGCAGTATTTT.

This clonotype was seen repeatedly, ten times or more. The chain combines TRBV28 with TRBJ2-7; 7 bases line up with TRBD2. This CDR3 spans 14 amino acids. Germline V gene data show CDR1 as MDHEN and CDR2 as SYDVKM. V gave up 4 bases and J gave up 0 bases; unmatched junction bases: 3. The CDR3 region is CASSSTSSSYEQYF. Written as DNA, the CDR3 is TGTGCCAGCAGTTCGACTAGCAGCTCCTACGAGCAGTACTTC.

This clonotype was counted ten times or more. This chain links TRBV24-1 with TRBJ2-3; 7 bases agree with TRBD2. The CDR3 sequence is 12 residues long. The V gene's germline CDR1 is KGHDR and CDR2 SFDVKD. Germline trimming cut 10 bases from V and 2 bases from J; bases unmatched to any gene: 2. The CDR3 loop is CATAGDTDTQYF. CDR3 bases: TGTGCCACGGCGGGGGACACAGATACGCAGTATTTT.